A selection of T cell receptor beta chains follows, all from one sample in a study of T cell responses to AZD1222 COVID-19 vaccine. Sequencing was performed with immunoSEQ multiplex PCR; in TCRdb, only in-frame clones are kept and a portion is missing. The table shows 90,000 to 120,000 clones, with about nine tenths occurring only once. Here the sequenced sample was peripheral blood, taken 28 days after the second AZD1222 dose. All receptors come from an adult who received the AZD1222 COVID-19 vaccine. Both conserved end residues are part of each CDR3. The order of the fields is J gene, D gene, clone size, V gene, CDR3 protein, CDR3 DNA. The D gene is left open where the match is weak. Clone size is shown for a subset of rows, as once, few, many or a class of expanded clone.

j_gene: TRBJ2-5; d_gene: -; abundance: -; v_gene: TRBV7-2; CDR3aa: CASSLAGVETQYF; CDR3nt: TGTGCCAGCAGCTTAGCGGGAGTTGAGACCCAGTACTTC
j_gene: TRBJ2-3; d_gene: TRBD1; abundance: -; v_gene: TRBV4-3; CDR3aa: CASSQDDRGTDTQYF; CDR3nt: TGCGCCAGCAGCCAAGATGACAGGGGCACAGATACGCAGTATTTT
j_gene: TRBJ1-4; d_gene: -; abundance: -; v_gene: TRBV29-1; CDR3aa: CSVGGRGNEKLFF; CDR3nt: TGCAGCGTTGGTGGCAGAGGCAATGAAAAACTGTTTTTT
j_gene: TRBJ2-1; d_gene: TRBD1; abundance: -; v_gene: TRBV5-5; CDR3aa: CASSVGQANEQFF; CDR3nt: TGTGCCAGCAGCGTCGGACAGGCCAATGAGCAGTTCTTC
j_gene: TRBJ1-6; d_gene: TRBD1; abundance: -; v_gene: TRBV7-2; CDR3aa: CASSFGRGQGNSPLHF; CDR3nt: TGTGCCAGCAGCTTCGGGAGGGGACAGGGTAATTCACCCCTCCACTTT
j_gene: TRBJ1-1; d_gene: -; abundance: once; v_gene: TRBV6-2/TRBV6-3; CDR3aa: CASSLGRIENTEAFF; CDR3nt: TGTGCCAGCAGTCTGGGAAGGATAGAGAACACTGAAGCTTTCTTT
j_gene: TRBJ2-3; d_gene: TRBD2; abundance: -; v_gene: TRBV14; CDR3aa: CASSPWGRATDTQYF; CDR3nt: TGTGCCAGCAGCCCCTGGGGGAGGGCCACAGATACGCAGTATTTT
j_gene: TRBJ1-2; d_gene: -; abundance: -; v_gene: TRBV7-2; CDR3aa: CASSLQLSLYGYTF; CDR3nt: TGTGCCAGCAGCTTACAACTCTCTCTCTATGGCTACACCTTC
j_gene: TRBJ2-5; d_gene: -; abundance: -; v_gene: TRBV5-1; CDR3aa: CASSTPLVETQYF; CDR3nt: TGCGCCAGCAGCACCCCTTTAGTAGAGACCCAGTACTTC
j_gene: TRBJ1-6; d_gene: -; abundance: -; v_gene: TRBV27; CDR3aa: CASSEGGGYNSPLHF; CDR3nt: TGTGCCAGCAGTGAGGGGGGAGGTTATAATTCACCCCTCCACTTT
j_gene: TRBJ2-7; d_gene: -; abundance: -; v_gene: TRBV11-2; CDR3aa: CASSLWAGLPYEQYF; CDR3nt: TGTGCCAGCAGCTTATGGGCGGGACTTCCCTACGAGCAGTACTTC
j_gene: TRBJ2-2; d_gene: -; abundance: -; v_gene: TRBV30; CDR3aa: CAWSDDSAAGELFF; CDR3nt: TGTGCCTGGAGCGACGACTCTGCGGCTGGGGAGCTGTTTTTT
j_gene: TRBJ2-7; d_gene: -; abundance: -; v_gene: TRBV10-2; CDR3aa: CASSPGQTYEQYF; CDR3nt: TGCGCCAGCAGTCCGGGACAAACCTACGAGCAGTACTTC
j_gene: TRBJ2-7; d_gene: -; abundance: -; v_gene: TRBV7-7; CDR3aa: CASSRGSGAHYEQYF; CDR3nt: TGTGCCAGCAGCCGTGGGTCAGGGGCACACTACGAGCAGTACTTC
j_gene: TRBJ2-7; d_gene: -; abundance: -; v_gene: TRBV6-5; CDR3aa: CASTANLKAYEQYF; CDR3nt: TGTGCCAGCACGGCAAATTTGAAGGCCTACGAGCAGTACTTC
j_gene: TRBJ1-2; d_gene: -; abundance: -; v_gene: TRBV14; CDR3aa: CASSQDQYSLNYGYTF; CDR3nt: TGTGCCAGCAGCCAAGATCAGTATTCCCTTAACTATGGCTACACCTTC
j_gene: TRBJ2-7; d_gene: -; abundance: -; v_gene: TRBV14; CDR3aa: CASSPGSYEQYF; CDR3nt: TGTGCCAGCAGCCCTGGGTCCTACGAGCAGTACTTC
j_gene: TRBJ2-3; d_gene: -; abundance: -; v_gene: TRBV5-1; CDR3aa: CASRSSGTPRDTQYF; CDR3nt: TGCGCCAGCAGGTCCTCCGGGACCCCGAGGGATACGCAGTATTTT
j_gene: TRBJ1-2; d_gene: TRBD1; abundance: -; v_gene: TRBV19; CDR3aa: CASRVAGGNYGYTF; CDR3nt: TGTGCCAGTAGAGTCGCAGGGGGCAACTATGGCTACACCTTC
j_gene: TRBJ2-2; d_gene: -; abundance: -; v_gene: TRBV5-8; CDR3aa: CASSRRGAGELFF; CDR3nt: TGTGCCAGCAGCAGGAGGGGGGCCGGGGAGCTGTTTTTT
j_gene: TRBJ1-3; d_gene: TRBD1; abundance: -; v_gene: TRBV19; CDR3aa: CASGYRGWIGNTIYF; CDR3nt: TGTGCCAGTGGGTACAGGGGGTGGATTGGAAACACCATATATTTT
j_gene: TRBJ2-2; d_gene: -; abundance: -; v_gene: TRBV10-1; CDR3aa: CASSESKGQGRGTGELFF; CDR3nt: TGCGCCAGCAGTGAGTCGAAAGGCCAGGGGCGTGGGACCGGGGAGCTGTTTTTT
j_gene: TRBJ2-1; d_gene: -; abundance: -; v_gene: TRBV7-2; CDR3aa: CASSLGVGGSGEQFF; CDR3nt: TGTGCCAGCAGCTTAGGGGTAGGGGGTTCGGGTGAGCAGTTCTTC
j_gene: TRBJ1-1; d_gene: -; abundance: -; v_gene: TRBV6-2/TRBV6-3; CDR3aa: CASSTIRGNTEAFF; CDR3nt: TGTGCCAGCAGTACAATAAGGGGGAACACTGAAGCTTTCTTT
j_gene: TRBJ1-5; d_gene: -; abundance: -; v_gene: TRBV6-1; CDR3aa: CASSEVSLSNQPQHF; CDR3nt: TGTGCCAGCAGTGAAGTCAGCCTAAGCAATCAGCCCCAGCATTTT
j_gene: TRBJ2-5; d_gene: -; abundance: -; v_gene: TRBV5-6; CDR3aa: CASSPTRTQQETQYF; CDR3nt: TGTGCCAGCAGCCCTACCCGGACCCAACAAGAGACCCAGTACTTC
j_gene: TRBJ2-7; d_gene: -; abundance: -; v_gene: TRBV7-2; CDR3aa: CASSTNGVYEQYF; CDR3nt: TGTGCCAGCAGCACAAACGGGGTCTACGAGCAGTACTTC
j_gene: TRBJ2-1; d_gene: -; abundance: -; v_gene: TRBV5-1; CDR3aa: CASSLKRSSYNEQFF; CDR3nt: TGCGCCAGCAGCCTCAAGCGGAGCTCCTACAATGAGCAGTTCTTC
j_gene: TRBJ2-2; d_gene: TRBD1; abundance: -; v_gene: TRBV4-3; CDR3aa: CASSWTGGSGELFF; CDR3nt: TGCGCCAGCAGTTGGACAGGGGGCTCCGGGGAGCTGTTTTTT
j_gene: TRBJ1-6; d_gene: TRBD1; abundance: once; v_gene: TRBV25-1; CDR3aa: CASRGAGTGKSPLHF; CDR3nt: TGTGCCAGCAGGGGAGCCGGGACAGGGAAATCACCCCTCCACTTT
j_gene: TRBJ2-1; d_gene: TRBD1; abundance: -; v_gene: TRBV11-2; CDR3aa: CASSLTGTGRYNEQFF; CDR3nt: TGTGCCAGCAGTCTAACCGGGACAGGGCGCTACAATGAGCAGTTCTTC
j_gene: TRBJ2-1; d_gene: TRBD1; abundance: -; v_gene: TRBV3-1/TRBV3-2; CDR3aa: CASSQGQGNEQFF; CDR3nt: TGTGCCAGCAGCCAAGGACAGGGTAATGAGCAGTTCTTC
j_gene: TRBJ1-1; d_gene: -; abundance: -; v_gene: TRBV30; CDR3aa: CAWSAPPGRGTEAFF; CDR3nt: TGTGCCTGGAGCGCCCCACCTGGGAGGGGGACTGAAGCTTTCTTT
j_gene: TRBJ2-1; d_gene: -; abundance: -; v_gene: TRBV20-1; CDR3aa: CSVSGSRGFF; CDR3nt: TGCAGTGTCTCGGGCTCCCGAGGGTTCTTC
j_gene: TRBJ1-5; d_gene: -; abundance: once; v_gene: TRBV5-5; CDR3aa: CASSLAGAGLSNQPQHF; CDR3nt: TGTGCCAGCAGCTTGGCTGGGGCAGGTTTAAGCAATCAGCCCCAGCATTTT